Presented here are 22 T cell receptor beta chains from one specimen sequenced in a study of blood T cell repertoires in COVID-19. Only in-frame clones appear in the TCRdb table, and some are missing; sequencing was by immunoSEQ multiplex PCR. The table includes about 110,000 clones, about 90% detected once. Sequencing input: peripheral blood. All receptors come from a human donor in a cohort sampled during active COVID-19.

This sequence joins TRBV19 and TRBJ1-5; D unclear. Germline lookup yields CDR1 LNHDA and CDR2 SQIVND (reference sequence). The V end lost 1 base, the J end lost 3 bases, and 10 bases lay between the germline ends. The CDR3 covers 15 residues. The CDR3 DNA sequence: TGTGCCAGTAGTATAGTTGCGCTCTTCAATCAGCCCCAGCATTTT. This codes for CASSIVALFNQPQHF.

CDR3 loop: CASSHGGGTSTDTQYF. The CDR3 bases are TGTGCCAGCAGCCACGGTGGGGGGACTAGCACAGATACGCAGTATTTT. J is TRBJ2-3 and V is TRBV5-4, with D perhaps matching TRBD2 (6 bases). V lost 4 bases to trimming and J lost 0 bases, with 15 bases between them. The CDR3 covers 16 residues. CDR1 and CDR2 (germline): SGHNT, YYREEE (reference sequence).

The genes are TRBV5-1 and TRBJ2-2, with 9 nucleotides matching TRBD1. Germline V gene sequence: CDR1 SGHRS, CDR2 YFSETQ. The CDR3 loop spans 15 amino acids. Trimming at V came to 4 bases and at J to 3 bases, leaving 4 bases not matched to a gene. This chain's CDR3 is CASSTWTGDTGELFF. CDR3 in DNA: TGCGCCAGCAGCACTTGGACAGGGGACACCGGGGAGCTGTTTTTT.

The V call is TRBV4-1, the J call TRBJ2-2; 8 positions agree with TRBD1. Losses at the gene ends were 1 base for V and 0 bases for J; bases not matched to a gene: 10. The CDR3 extends over 19 amino acids. Germline CDR1 reads MGHRA; CDR2 reads YSYEKL. The CDR3 spells CASSQGPGQVATNTGELFF. Here the CDR3 DNA reads TGCGCCAGCAGCCAAGGACCGGGACAGGTTGCTACGAACACCGGGGAGCTGTTTTTT.

The chain recombines TRBV29-1 with TRBJ2-1, with D possibly TRBD2 on 6 matching bases. Between the trimmed V and J ends, which lost 3 bases and 12 bases, there was a span of 15 bases. Germline V gene lookup returns CDR1 SQVTM and CDR2 ANQGSEA. This CDR3 has 12 residues. CDR3 loop: CSVDEGRAGQFF. For the CDR3, the DNA is TGCAGCGTTGACGAAGGGCGAGCGGGGCAGTTCTTC.

CDR3 nucleotides: TGTGCCAGCAGCTTGGAGGGAGGGGTGTCCTACGAGCAGTACTTC. It is translated as CASSLEGGVSYEQYF. V is TRBV5-8 and J is TRBJ2-7, with 7 bases identical to TRBD2. This CDR3 is built from 15 residues. Germline lookup yields CDR1 SGHTS and CDR2 YDEGEE. With V trimmed by 0 bases and J by 1 base, 4 bases remained unmatched.

V usage is TRBV6-5 and J usage is TRBJ2-7, with a weak D call TRBD2 (5 bases). Germline CDR1 is MNHEY and CDR2 is SVGAGI. The V end was cut by 6 bases, the J end by 6 bases, with 18 bases between. The CDR3 consists of 14 residues. CDR3 DNA sequence: TGTGCCAGCAGCGAGGGAAGTGATTCGGGCGAGCAGTACTTC. Its translation is CASSEGSDSGEQYF.

V gene TRBV2 combines with J gene TRBJ1-2, with 11 bases that match TRBD1. V shed 4 bases and J 5 bases; nucleotides not matched to a gene: 9. There are 16 residues in the CDR3. The germline V gene encodes CDR1 SNHLY and CDR2 FYNNEI. CDR3 coding DNA: TGTGCCAGCAGTGCAAGAGGGACAGGGGGTGAATATGGCTACACCTTC. Residues: CASSARGTGGEYGYTF.

The rearrangement uses TRBV6-1 and TRBJ2-3; tentatively, D is TRBD2 (5 bases). Germline V gives CDR1 MNHNS, CDR2 SASEGT. Between the trimmed V and J ends, which lost 3 bases and 0 bases, there was a span of 13 bases. This CDR3 contains 16 residues. The CDR3: CASSEGDYRSTDTQYF. The CDR3 coding sequence is TGTGCCAGCAGTGAGGGTGACTATCGGAGCACAGATACGCAGTATTTT.

The chain employs TRBV5-1 and TRBJ2-7, with no clear D. The germline V gene encodes CDR1 SGHRS and CDR2 YFSETQ. Trimming removed 3 bases at V and 5 bases at J, with 12 bases between. The CDR3 is made up of 13 amino acids. CDR3 residues: CASSSPYSHEQYF. The CDR3 coding sequence is TGCGCCAGCAGCTCACCCTATTCTCACGAGCAGTACTTC.

J is TRBJ2-1 and V is TRBV12-5; the D gene is possibly TRBD2 (6 bases). The CDR3 loop spans 15 amino acids. Germline V gene data show CDR1 as LGHNT and CDR2 as FRNRAP. V dropped 1 base and J dropped 4 bases, with 11 bases sitting between them. CDR3 nucleotides: TGTGCTAGTGGTTTGGGCGGGGTACAGTACAATGAGCAGTTCTTC. Translated: CASGLGGVQYNEQFF.

The rearrangement uses TRBV11-3 and TRBJ2-5; a weak D match, TRBD1 (6 bases). This CDR3 contains 13 residues. The germline V and J ends were trimmed by 4 bases and 2 bases, with 8 bases remaining between them. CDR1 and CDR2 (germline): SGHNT, YENEEA. The CDR3 nucleotides are TGTGCCAGCAGCTCGACAGGACAAGAGACCCAGTACTTC. Translation: CASSSTGQETQYF.

As for this clone: The junction departs from germline at one end; a sequencing error may be responsible. This rearrangement joins TRBV7-9 to TRBJ1-3; TRBD1 matches at 7 bases. Per germline, CDR1 SEHNR and CDR2 FQNEAQ (reference sequence). The CDR3 contains 16 residues. The CDR3 DNA sequence: TGTGCCAGCACCTTACGACAGGGCGGTTTAGGAAACACCATATATTTT. This codes for CASTLRQGGLGNTIYF.

The chain recombines TRBV29-1 with TRBJ1-6; D is perhaps TRBD1 (5 bases). The germline CDR1 and CDR2 sequences are SQVTM and ANQGSEA. The CDR3 loop spans 15 amino acids. The V gene lost 8 bases and the J gene lost 7 bases, with 21 bases spanning the gap. The CDR3 loop reads CSPGRAGSRNSPLHF. The CDR3 DNA is TGCAGCCCCGGTCGGGCAGGGTCGCGAAATTCACCCCTCCACTTT.

The CDR3 region has the DNA TGTGCCAGCAGTACCCATGGGCGGGGAGCCTTTGGGGACGAGCAGTACTTC. This encodes CASSTHGRGAFGDEQYF. The chain combines TRBV27 with TRBJ2-7, with D perhaps TRBD2 (6 bases). The germline CDR1 and CDR2 sequences are MNHEY and SMNVEV (reference sequence). The CDR3 is made up of 17 amino acids. Trimming took off 5 bases at V and 5 bases at J, with 25 bases between the two ends.

The genes are TRBV5-6 and TRBJ2-7; 7 bases are a match to TRBD1. The V gene's germline CDR1 is SGHDT and CDR2 YYEEEE. V was clipped by 3 bases and J by 3 bases; unmatched bases: 6. This CDR3 comprises 14 residues. The CDR3 DNA follows: TGTGCCAGCAGCTGGACAGGCACTCACTACGAGCAGTACTTC. Its protein is CASSWTGTHYEQYF.

The sample holds a few counts of this clone. This sequence joins TRBV15 and TRBJ2-7; TRBD2 agrees at 7 bases. Per germline, CDR1 LNHNV and CDR2 YYDKDF (reference sequence). This CDR3 region has 17 residues. Germline trimming cut 0 bases from V and 2 bases from J; bases unmatched to any gene: 10. The CDR3 nucleotides are TGTGCCACCAGCAGAGATTTAACGGCTAGCGGAGCCTACGAGCAGTACTTC. It encodes CATSRDLTASGAYEQYF.

The V gene is TRBV6-5, the J gene TRBJ1-5; no firm D call. V lost 6 bases and J 5 bases, leaving 11 bases between the germline ends. Germline V lookup: CDR1 MNHEY, CDR2 SVGAGI. CDR3 length: 13 amino acids. The CDR3 reads CASREGTYQPQHF. CDR3 DNA sequence: TGTGCCAGCAGGGAGGGAACCTATCAGCCCCAGCATTTT.

The rearrangement links TRBV19 to TRBJ2-2; TRBD2 matches at 11 bases. Germline trimming cut 3 bases from V and 5 bases from J; bases unmatched to any gene: 11. The CDR3 runs 18 residues. Germline V gives CDR1 LNHDA, CDR2 SQIVND (reference sequence). CDR3 DNA: TGTGCCAGTAGTATTATTAGCGGGGGGGCCGGGGGAACCGGGGAGCTGTTTTTT. It codes for CASSIISGGAGGTGELFF.

The chain uses TRBV6-1 and TRBJ2-1, with D possibly being TRBD1 (5 bases). V was shortened by 3 bases and J by 4 bases, with 7 bases between the two germline ends. From germline, CDR1 is MNHNS and CDR2 SASEGT. The CDR3 sequence is 13 residues long. In DNA, the CDR3 is TGTGCCAGCAGTGATAGACAGTACAATGAGCAGTTCTTC. Protein product: CASSDRQYNEQFF.

On this clone: At one end, the junction sequence differs from germline, possibly due to a read error. The chain couples TRBV6-5 to TRBJ2-7; D possibly corresponds to TRBD1 (6 bases). Germline V lookup: CDR1 MNHEY, CDR2 SVGAGI. The CDR3 is 13 residues long. The CDR3 DNA follows: TGTGCCAGCAGCCTCCGGTCCCCGGGACACCTAGTATTC. It yields the protein CASSLRSPGHLVF.

The chain has TRBV28 and TRBJ2-4; 9 bases agree with TRBD1. The CDR3 extends over 15 amino acids. V trimming: 5 bases; J trimming: 4 bases; junction bases outside the gene matches: 6. Germline CDR1 and CDR2: MDHEN and SYDVKM. CDR3 nucleotides: TGTGCCAGCAGTCTTACCGGGACAGGGAAAAACATTCAGTACTTC. Protein product: CASSLTGTGKNIQYF.